This entry lists 8 T cell receptor beta chains sequenced from one sample in a study of T-cell reconstitution after alpha-beta-depleted transplantation in children. Construction of the TCRbeta library involved unique molecular identifiers. From the PCR reads, TCRdb called clonotypes with MiXCR, one entry per CDR3 protein. The sample holds some 830,000 distinct CDR3 sequences, approximately 15% seen once. The source material was PBMCs, mostly from graft donor cells, sampled 360 days after TCRalphabeta/CD19-depleted stem cell transplant. Every receptor here comes from a male patient under 18 who had a stem cell transplant for acute lymphoblastic leukemia, so the T cells may come from the graft donor.

Ten or more counts support this clonotype. The chain joins TRBV7-9 to TRBJ2-1, with TRBD2 matching 7 bases. Germline CDR1 and CDR2: SEHNR and FQNEAQ (reference sequence). The CDR3 has 17 amino acids. The J segment lost 13 bases and the V segment lost 1 base, leaving 19 bases of the junction unmatched. The CDR3 coding sequence is TGTGCCAGCAGCTTAGGGGAGGGACGAGGGGCTTCACGACGTCAGTTCTTC. Translation: CASSLGEGRGASRRQFF. Full variable domain (missing parts from reference TRBV7-9 and TRBJ2-1): DTGVSQNPRHKITKRGQNVTFRCDPISEHNRLYWYRQTLGQGPEFLTYFQNEAQLEKSRLLSDRFSAERPKGSFSTLEIQRTEQGDSAMYLCASSLGEGRGASRRQFFGPGTRLTVL.

This clonotype was found a few times. This rearrangement joins TRBV20-1 to TRBJ2-1; 8 bases align to TRBD2. In germline, CDR1 is DFQATT, CDR2 SNEGSKA (reference sequence). The CDR3 is made up of 14 amino acids. With V trimmed by 3 bases and J by 8 bases, 9 bases remained unmatched. The CDR3 DNA reads as TGCAGTGCTAGCGGGAGGGCTACCATCGATGAGCAGTTCTTC. As protein: CSASGRATIDEQFF.

In its sample, this clonotype was seen many times. The chain recombines TRBV6-5 with TRBJ1-1, with D maybe TRBD1 (6 bases). V was trimmed by 6 bases and J by 1 base, leaving 18 bases between them. Germline values: CDR1 MNHEY, CDR2 SVGAGI. The CDR3 covers 16 residues. The CDR3 here is CASSPTGSSPNTEAFF. The CDR3 coding sequence is TGTGCCAGCAGCCCCACAGGGTCCTCCCCGAACACTGAAGCTTTCTTT.

The chain combines TRBV7-6 with TRBJ1-1; a weak D match, TRBD1 (5 bases). The CDR3 runs 16 residues. Germline V CDR1 and CDR2: SGHVS, FNYEAQ. The germline V and J ends were trimmed by 3 bases and 1 base, with 15 bases remaining between them. The CDR3 DNA reads as TGTGCCAGCAGCTTTCCGGGCAGGGCCACGAACACTGAAGCTTTCTTT. Its protein is CASSFPGRATNTEAFF.

The table lists this clonotype with a few counts. V is TRBV4-1 and J is TRBJ1-6; tentative D call: TRBD1 (6 bases). CDR3 length: 17 residues. Trimming took 5 bases from V and 8 from J, leaving 22 bases between them. Germline V gives CDR1 MGHRA, CDR2 YSYEKL. The CDR3 nucleotides read TGCGCCAGCAGCGATCAACCCGGGACACTTTCGGATTCACCCCTCCACTTT. This gives the protein CASSDQPGTLSDSPLHF.

The rearrangement uses TRBV20-1 and TRBJ2-3; the D gene could be TRBD1 or TRBD2 (5 bases each). V gave up 6 bases and J gave up 7 bases, with 8 bases separating them. The germline V gene has CDR1 DFQATT and CDR2 SNEGSKA (reference sequence). The CDR3 sequence is 10 residues long. In DNA, the CDR3 is TGCAGTGCGGGGGTATATACGCAGTATTTT. Translated, it gives CSAGVYTQYF.

This clonotype was seen a few times. V gene TRBV18 combines with J gene TRBJ1-1; 8 bases are a match to TRBD1. V lost 3 bases to trimming and J lost 1 base; unmatched junction nucleotides: 10. The CDR3 contains 17 residues. Germline CDR1 reads KGHSH; CDR2 reads LQKENI. The CDR3 loop reads CASSPGQGLYENTEAFF. For the CDR3, the DNA is TGTGCCAGCTCACCCGGACAGGGACTTTACGAGAACACTGAAGCTTTCTTT.

This clonotype was observed many times. The rearrangement links TRBV12-3 or TRBV12-4 to TRBJ2-2; 11 nucleotides match TRBD1. The CDR3 is 15 residues long. The V and J ends lost 7 bases and 4 bases, in that order; junction bases with no gene match: 5. The CDR3 bases are TGTGCCAGCACCTGGGGGACAGGGGGCACCGGGGAGCTGTTTTTT. Amino acid sequence: CASTWGTGGTGELFF.